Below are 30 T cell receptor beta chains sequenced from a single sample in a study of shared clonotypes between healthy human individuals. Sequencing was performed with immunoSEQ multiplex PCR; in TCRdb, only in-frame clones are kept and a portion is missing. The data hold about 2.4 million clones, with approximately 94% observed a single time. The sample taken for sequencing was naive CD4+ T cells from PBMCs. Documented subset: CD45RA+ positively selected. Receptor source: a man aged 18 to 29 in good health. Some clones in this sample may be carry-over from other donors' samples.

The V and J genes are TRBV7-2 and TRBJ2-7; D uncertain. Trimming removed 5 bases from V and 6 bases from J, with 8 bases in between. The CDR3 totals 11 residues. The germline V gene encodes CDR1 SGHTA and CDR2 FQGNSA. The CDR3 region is CASSARREQYF. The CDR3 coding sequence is TGTGCCAGCAGCGCTAGACGCGAGCAGTACTTC. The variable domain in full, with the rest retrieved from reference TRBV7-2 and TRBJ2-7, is GAGVSQSPSNKVTEKGKDVELRCDPISGHTALYWYRQSLGQGLEFLIYFQGNSAPDKSGLPSDRFSAERTGGSVSTLTIQRTQQEDSAVYLCASSARREQYFGPGTRLTVT.

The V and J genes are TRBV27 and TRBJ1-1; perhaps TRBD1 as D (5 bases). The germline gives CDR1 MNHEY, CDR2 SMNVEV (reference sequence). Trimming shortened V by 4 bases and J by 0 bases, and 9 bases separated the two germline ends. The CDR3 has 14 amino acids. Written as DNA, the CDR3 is TGTGCCAGCAGTTACCGGGGGTTGAACACTGAAGCTTTCTTT. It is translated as CASSYRGLNTEAFF.

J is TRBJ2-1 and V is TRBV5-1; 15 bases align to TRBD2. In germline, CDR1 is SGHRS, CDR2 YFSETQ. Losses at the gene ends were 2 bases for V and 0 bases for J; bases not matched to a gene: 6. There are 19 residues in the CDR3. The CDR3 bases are TGCGCCAGCAGCTTCGGGGGACTAGCGGGAGGTAGCTCCTACAATGAGCAGTTCTTC. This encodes CASSFGGLAGGSSYNEQFF. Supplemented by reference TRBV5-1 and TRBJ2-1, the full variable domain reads KAGVTQTPRYLIKTRGQQVTLSCSPISGHRSVSWYQQTPGQGLQFLFEYFSETQRNKGNFPGRFSGRQFSNSRSEMNVSTLELGDSALYLCASSFGGLAGGSSYNEQFFGPGTRLTVL.

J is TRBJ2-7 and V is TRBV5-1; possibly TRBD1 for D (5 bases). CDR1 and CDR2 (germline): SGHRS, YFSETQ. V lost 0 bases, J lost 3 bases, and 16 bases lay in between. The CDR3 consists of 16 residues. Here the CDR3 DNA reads TGCGCCAGCAGCTTGGGGTTGCGGACACCTAACTACGAGCAGTACTTC. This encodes CASSLGLRTPNYEQYF.

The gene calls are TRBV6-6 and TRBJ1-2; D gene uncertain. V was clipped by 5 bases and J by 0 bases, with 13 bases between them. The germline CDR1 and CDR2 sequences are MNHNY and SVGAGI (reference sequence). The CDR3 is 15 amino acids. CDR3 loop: CASSQSRPSNYGYTF. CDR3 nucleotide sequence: TGTGCCAGCAGTCAGAGCCGCCCTTCTAACTATGGCTACACCTTC.

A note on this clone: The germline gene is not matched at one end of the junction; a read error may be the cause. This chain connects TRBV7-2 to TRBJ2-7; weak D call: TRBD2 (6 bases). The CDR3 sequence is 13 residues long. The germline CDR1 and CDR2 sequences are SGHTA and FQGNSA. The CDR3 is CASSEQAGTPHDF. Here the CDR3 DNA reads TGTGCCAGCAGCGAGCAAGCCGGGACTCCACACGACTTC. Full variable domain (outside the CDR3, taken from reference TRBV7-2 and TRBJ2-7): GAGVSQSPSNKVTEKGKDVELRCDPISGHTALYWYRQSLGQGLEFLIYFQGNSAPDKSGLPSDRFSAERTGGSVSTLTIQRTQQEDSAVYLCASSEQAGTPHDFGPGTRLTVT.

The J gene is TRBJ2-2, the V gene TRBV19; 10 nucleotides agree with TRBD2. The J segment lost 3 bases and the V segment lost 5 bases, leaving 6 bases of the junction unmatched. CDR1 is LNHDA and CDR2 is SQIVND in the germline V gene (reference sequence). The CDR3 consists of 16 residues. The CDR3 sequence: CASSGASGSDTGELFF. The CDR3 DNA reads TGTGCCAGTAGTGGGGCTAGCGGGAGTGACACCGGGGAGCTGTTTTTT.

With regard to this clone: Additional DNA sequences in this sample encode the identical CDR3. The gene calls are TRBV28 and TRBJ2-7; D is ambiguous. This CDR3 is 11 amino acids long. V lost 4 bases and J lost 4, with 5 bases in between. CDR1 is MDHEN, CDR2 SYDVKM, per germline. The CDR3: CASSSPYEQYF. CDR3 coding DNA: TGTGCCAGCAGTTCCCCGTACGAGCAGTACTTC.

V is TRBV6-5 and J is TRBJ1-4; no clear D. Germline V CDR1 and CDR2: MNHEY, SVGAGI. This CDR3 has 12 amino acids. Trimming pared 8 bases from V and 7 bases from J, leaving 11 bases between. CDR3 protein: CASGSILEKLFF. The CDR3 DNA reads TGTGCCAGCGGATCTATACTTGAAAAACTGTTTTTT.

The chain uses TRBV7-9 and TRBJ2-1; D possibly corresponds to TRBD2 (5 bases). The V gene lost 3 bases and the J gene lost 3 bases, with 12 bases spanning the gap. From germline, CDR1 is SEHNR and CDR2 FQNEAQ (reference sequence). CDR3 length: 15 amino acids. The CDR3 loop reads CASSFRQAGYNEQFF. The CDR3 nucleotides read TGTGCCAGCAGCTTCAGGCAGGCGGGCTACAATGAGCAGTTCTTC.

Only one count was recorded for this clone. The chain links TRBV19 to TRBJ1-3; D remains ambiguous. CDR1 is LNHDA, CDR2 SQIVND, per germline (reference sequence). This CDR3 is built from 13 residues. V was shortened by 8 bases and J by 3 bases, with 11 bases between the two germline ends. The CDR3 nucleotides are TGTGCCAGTGGCACTGCGGGTGGAAACACCATATATTTT. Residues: CASGTAGGNTIYF.

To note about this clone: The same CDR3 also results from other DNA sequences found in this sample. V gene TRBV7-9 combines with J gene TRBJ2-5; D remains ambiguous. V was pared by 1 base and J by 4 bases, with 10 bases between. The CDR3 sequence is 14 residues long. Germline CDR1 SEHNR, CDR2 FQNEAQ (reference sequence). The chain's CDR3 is CASSLGLALETQYF. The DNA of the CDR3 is TGTGCCAGCAGCTTAGGGTTAGCTTTAGAGACCCAGTACTTC. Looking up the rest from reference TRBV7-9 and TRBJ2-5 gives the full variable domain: DTGVSQNPRHKITKRGQNVTFRCDPISEHNRLYWYRQTLGQGPEFLTYFQNEAQLEKSRLLSDRFSAERPKGSFSTLEIQRTEQGDSAMYLCASSLGLALETQYFGPGTRLLVL.

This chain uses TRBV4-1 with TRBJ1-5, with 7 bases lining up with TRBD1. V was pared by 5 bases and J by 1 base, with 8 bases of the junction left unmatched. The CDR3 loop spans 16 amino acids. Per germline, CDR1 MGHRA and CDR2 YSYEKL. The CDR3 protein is CASSYTPGQSNQPQHF. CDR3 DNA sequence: TGCGCCAGCAGCTATACTCCGGGACAGAGCAATCAGCCCCAGCATTTT.

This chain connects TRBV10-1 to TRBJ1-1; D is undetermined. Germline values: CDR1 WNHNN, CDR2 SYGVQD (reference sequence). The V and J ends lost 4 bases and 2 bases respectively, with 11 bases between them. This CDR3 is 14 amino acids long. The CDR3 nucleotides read TGCGCCAGCAGTGTTCTATCCCCAAACACTGAAGCTTTCTTT. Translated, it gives CASSVLSPNTEAFF.

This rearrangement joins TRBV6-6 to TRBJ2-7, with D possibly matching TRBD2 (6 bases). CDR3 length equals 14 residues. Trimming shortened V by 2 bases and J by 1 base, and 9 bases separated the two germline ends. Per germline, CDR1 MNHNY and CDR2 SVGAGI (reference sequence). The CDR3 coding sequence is TGTGCCAGCAGTTACGGTAGCGGTTCCTACGAGCAGTACTTC. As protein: CASSYGSGSYEQYF.

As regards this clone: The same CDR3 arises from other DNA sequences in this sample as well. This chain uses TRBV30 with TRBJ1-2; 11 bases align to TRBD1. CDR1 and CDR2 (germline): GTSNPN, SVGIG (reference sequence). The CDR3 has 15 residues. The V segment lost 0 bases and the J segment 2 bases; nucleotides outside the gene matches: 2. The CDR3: CAWSVRTGGNYGYTF. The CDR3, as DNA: TGTGCCTGGAGTGTGAGGACAGGGGGCAACTATGGCTACACCTTC.

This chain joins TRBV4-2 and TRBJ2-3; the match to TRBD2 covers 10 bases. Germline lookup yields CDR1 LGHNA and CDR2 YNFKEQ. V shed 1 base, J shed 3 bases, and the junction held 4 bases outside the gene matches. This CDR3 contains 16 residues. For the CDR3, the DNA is TGTGCCAGCAGCCAAGCCAGCGGGAGGGCGACAGATACGCAGTATTTT. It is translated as CASSQASGRATDTQYF.

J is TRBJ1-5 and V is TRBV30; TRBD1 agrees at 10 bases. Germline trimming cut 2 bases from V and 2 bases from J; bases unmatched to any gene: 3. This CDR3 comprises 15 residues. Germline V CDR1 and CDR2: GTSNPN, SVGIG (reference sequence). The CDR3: CAWSRTGGGNQPQHF. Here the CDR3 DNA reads TGTGCCTGGAGTCGGACAGGGGGGGGCAATCAGCCCCAGCATTTT.

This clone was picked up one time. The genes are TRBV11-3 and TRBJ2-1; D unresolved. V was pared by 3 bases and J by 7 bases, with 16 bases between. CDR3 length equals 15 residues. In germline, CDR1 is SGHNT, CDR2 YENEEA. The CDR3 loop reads CASSLTGPYLNEQFF. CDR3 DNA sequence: TGTGCCAGCAGCTTGACCGGGCCTTACCTAAATGAGCAGTTCTTC. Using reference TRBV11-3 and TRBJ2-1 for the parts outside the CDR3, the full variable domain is EAGVVQSPRYKIIEKKQPVAFWCNPISGHNTLYWYLQNLGQGPELLIRYENEEAVDDSQLPKDRFSAERLKGVDSTLKIQPAELGDSAVYLCASSLTGPYLNEQFFGPGTRLTVL.

The CDR3 DNA is TGTGCCAGCAGCACCCATCCCGGGACAGCGAACTACTTTAACTATGGCTACACCTTC. Protein product: CASSTHPGTANYFNYGYTF. The rearrangement links TRBV7-9 to TRBJ1-2; the match to TRBD1 covers 7 bases. This CDR3 has 19 residues. V was clipped by 5 bases and J by 1 base; unmatched bases: 19. Looked up from germline, CDR1 is SEHNR and CDR2 is FQNEAQ (reference sequence).

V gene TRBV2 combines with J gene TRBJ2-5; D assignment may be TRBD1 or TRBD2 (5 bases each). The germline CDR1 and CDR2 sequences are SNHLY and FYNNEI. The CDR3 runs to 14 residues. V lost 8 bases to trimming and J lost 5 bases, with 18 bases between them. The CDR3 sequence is CASSRRGLGETQYF. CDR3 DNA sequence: TGTGCCAGCTCAAGACGGGGCCTTGGGGAGACCCAGTACTTC.

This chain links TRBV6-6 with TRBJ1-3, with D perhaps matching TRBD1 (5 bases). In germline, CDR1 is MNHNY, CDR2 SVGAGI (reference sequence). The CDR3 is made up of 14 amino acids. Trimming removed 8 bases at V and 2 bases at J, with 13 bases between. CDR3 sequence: CASLGGGTGNTIYF. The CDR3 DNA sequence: TGTGCCAGCCTCGGGGGGGGGACTGGAAACACCATATATTTT.

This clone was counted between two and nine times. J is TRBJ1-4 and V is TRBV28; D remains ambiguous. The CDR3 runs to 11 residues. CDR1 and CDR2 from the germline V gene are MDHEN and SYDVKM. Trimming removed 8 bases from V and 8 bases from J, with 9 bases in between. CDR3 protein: CASYSQEKLFF. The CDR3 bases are TGTGCCAGCTACTCTCAGGAAAAACTGTTTTTT.

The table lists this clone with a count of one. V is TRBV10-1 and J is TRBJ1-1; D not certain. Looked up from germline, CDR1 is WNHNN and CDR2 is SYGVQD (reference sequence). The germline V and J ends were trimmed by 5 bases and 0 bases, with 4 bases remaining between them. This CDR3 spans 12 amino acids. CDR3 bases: TGCGCCAGCAGTAACATGAACACTGAAGCTTTCTTT. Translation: CASSNMNTEAFF.

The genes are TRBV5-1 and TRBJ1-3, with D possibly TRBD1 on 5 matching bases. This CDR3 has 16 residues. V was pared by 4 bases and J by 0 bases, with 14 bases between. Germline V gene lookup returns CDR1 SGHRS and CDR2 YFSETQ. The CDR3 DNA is TGCGCCAGCAGCCCTCGGGACGGAAACTCTGGAAACACCATATATTTT. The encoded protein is CASSPRDGNSGNTIYF.

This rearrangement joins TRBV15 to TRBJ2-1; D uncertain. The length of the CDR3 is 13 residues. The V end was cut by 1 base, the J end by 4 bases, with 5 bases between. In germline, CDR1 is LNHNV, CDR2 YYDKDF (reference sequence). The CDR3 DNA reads TGTGCCACCAGCAGAGGACCTTACAATGAGCAGTTCTTC. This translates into CATSRGPYNEQFF.

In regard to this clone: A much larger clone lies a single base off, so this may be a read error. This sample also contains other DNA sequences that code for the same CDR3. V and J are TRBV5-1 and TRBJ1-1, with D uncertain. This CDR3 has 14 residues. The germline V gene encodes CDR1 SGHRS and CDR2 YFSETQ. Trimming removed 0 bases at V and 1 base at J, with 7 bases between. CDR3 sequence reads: CASSLDTANTEAFF. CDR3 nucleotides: TGCGCCAGCAGCTTGGACACGGCGAACACTGAAGCTTTCTTT.

CDR3 residues: CASINLAAYKETQYF. DNA for the CDR3: TGTGCCAGCATCAACCTAGCGGCCTACAAGGAGACCCAGTACTTC. The rearrangement links TRBV5-6 to TRBJ2-5, with 7 positions matching TRBD2. Trimming removed 6 bases from V and 5 bases from J; junction bases left unmatched: 13. CDR1 is SGHDT, CDR2 YYEEEE, per germline. CDR3 length: 15 amino acids.

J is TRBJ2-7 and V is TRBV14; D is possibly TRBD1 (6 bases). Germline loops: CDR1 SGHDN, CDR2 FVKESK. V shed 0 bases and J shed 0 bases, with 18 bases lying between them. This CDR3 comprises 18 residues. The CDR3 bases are TGTGCCAGCAGCCAAGATCTCTACGGGCAGGGGAGCTCCTACGAGCAGTACTTC. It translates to CASSQDLYGQGSSYEQYF.

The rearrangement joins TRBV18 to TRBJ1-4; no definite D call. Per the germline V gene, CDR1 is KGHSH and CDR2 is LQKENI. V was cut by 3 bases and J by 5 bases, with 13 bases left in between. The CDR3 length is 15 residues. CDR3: CASSPAVRNNEKLFF. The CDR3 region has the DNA TGTGCCAGCTCACCGGCCGTCCGCAACAATGAAAAACTGTTTTTT.